A selection of T cell receptor beta chains follows, all from one sample in a study of blood T cell repertoires in COVID-19. Assay used: immunoSEQ multiplex PCR; TCRdb lists only in-frame clones, some missing. The data contain 250,000 to 350,000 clones, roughly 90% of them singletons. The sample taken for sequencing was peripheral blood. These receptor sequences come from a woman in her 40s who had recovered from COVID-19. The CDR3 runs from the conserved cysteine through the conserved F or W. A D gene is named only where the DNA matches it firmly. Not every row has a clone size; where given, it reads once, few, many or a size class.

D gene: NA; clone size: NA; V gene: TRBV3-1/TRBV3-2; J gene: TRBJ2-7; CDR3 DNA: TGTGCCAGCAGTCGTGGACTTTCCTCCTCCTACGAGCAGTACTTC; CDR3 protein: CASSRGLSSSYEQYF
D gene: NA; clone size: NA; V gene: TRBV27; J gene: TRBJ2-7; CDR3 DNA: TGTGCCAGCAGCCTGGTGGGGGCCCGTCCTTTTGAGCAGTACTTC; CDR3 protein: CASSLVGARPFEQYF
D gene: NA; clone size: once; V gene: TRBV9; J gene: TRBJ1-2; CDR3 DNA: TGTGCCAGCAGCCCCACATCCCCTAACTATGGCTACACCTTC; CDR3 protein: CASSPTSPNYGYTF
D gene: NA; clone size: NA; V gene: TRBV18; J gene: TRBJ1-5; CDR3 DNA: TGTGCCAGCTCACCGGCGCAGGGTAAGGTCAATCAGCCCCAGCATTTT; CDR3 protein: CASSPAQGKVNQPQHF
D gene: NA; clone size: NA; V gene: TRBV5-1; J gene: TRBJ2-2; CDR3 DNA: TGCGCCAGCAGCTTGGTCGGACAACTCACCGGGGAGCTGTTTTTT; CDR3 protein: CASSLVGQLTGELFF
D gene: NA; clone size: NA; V gene: TRBV7-3; J gene: TRBJ2-3; CDR3 DNA: TGTGCCAGCAGCTTTGGGGGCTCAGATACGCAGTATTTT; CDR3 protein: CASSFGGSDTQYF
D gene: TRBD2; clone size: once; V gene: TRBV11-2; J gene: TRBJ2-3; CDR3 DNA: TGTGCCAGCAGCGAGAGCGGGAGCGGGATAGATACGCAGTATTTT; CDR3 protein: CASSESGSGIDTQYF
D gene: NA; clone size: NA; V gene: TRBV30; J gene: TRBJ1-3; CDR3 DNA: TGTGCCTGGAGTGGAGGAGTCTCTGGAAACACCATATATTTT; CDR3 protein: CAWSGGVSGNTIYF
D gene: TRBD2; clone size: NA; V gene: TRBV2; J gene: TRBJ2-1; CDR3 DNA: TGTGCCAGCAGTGAAGCGAGAGGCGCGGGGCTAGCGGGGATCCATGAGCAGTTCTTC; CDR3 protein: CASSEARGAGLAGIHEQFF
D gene: TRBD2; clone size: NA; V gene: TRBV3-1/TRBV3-2; J gene: TRBJ2-5; CDR3 DNA: TGTGCCAGCAGCCGAAGAAGCGGGAGTGGTGAGACCCAGTACTTC; CDR3 protein: CASSRRSGSGETQYF
D gene: NA; clone size: NA; V gene: TRBV19; J gene: TRBJ1-2; CDR3 DNA: TGTGCCAGTAGTATATATGGCAGGGTCAGGTCAGCTAACTATGGCTACACCTTC; CDR3 protein: CASSIYGRVRSANYGYTF
D gene: TRBD1; clone size: NA; V gene: TRBV4-1; J gene: TRBJ1-5; CDR3 DNA: TGCGCCAGCAGCCAAGATGCCCAGGGGGATGGTCAGCCCCAGCATTTT; CDR3 protein: CASSQDAQGDGQPQHF
D gene: NA; clone size: once; V gene: TRBV3-1/TRBV3-2; J gene: TRBJ1-1; CDR3 DNA: TGTGCCAGCAGCCAGGGGGGGACCTGGGACACTGAAGCTTTCTTT; CDR3 protein: CASSQGGTWDTEAFF
D gene: TRBD1; clone size: few; V gene: TRBV10-1; J gene: TRBJ2-7; CDR3 DNA: TGCGCCATCATACTAAGGACAGGCCCCTACGAGCAGTACTTC; CDR3 protein: CAIILRTGPYEQYF
D gene: NA; clone size: NA; V gene: TRBV2; J gene: TRBJ2-1; CDR3 DNA: TGTGCCAGGGCGGAGAGCTCCTACAATGAGCAGTTCTTC; CDR3 protein: CARAESSYNEQFF
D gene: TRBD1; clone size: NA; V gene: TRBV7-2; J gene: TRBJ1-1; CDR3 DNA: TGTGCCAGCAGCTCTCGACAGGGTGATCGAGCTTTCTTT; CDR3 protein: CASSSRQGDRAFF
D gene: TRBD1; clone size: NA; V gene: TRBV4-1; J gene: TRBJ1-4; CDR3 DNA: TGCGCCAGCAGCCGACCGGGACAGCTAGCAAAACTGTTTTTT; CDR3 protein: CASSRPGQLAKLFF
D gene: TRBD2; clone size: NA; V gene: TRBV27; J gene: TRBJ2-1; CDR3 DNA: TGTGCCAGCAGCAGGGAGGGGTCCTACAATGAGCAGTTCTTC; CDR3 protein: CASSREGSYNEQFF
D gene: NA; clone size: once; V gene: TRBV5-4; J gene: TRBJ2-6; CDR3 DNA: TGTGCCAGCAGCCCCCTTGGGCCGACCTCTGGGGCCAACGTCCTGACTTTC; CDR3 protein: CASSPLGPTSGANVLTF
D gene: TRBD1; clone size: NA; V gene: TRBV3-1/TRBV3-2; J gene: TRBJ1-2; CDR3 DNA: TGTGCCAGCAGCCAAGCAGGGGCGACAGGGTGGGTCTATGGCTACACCTTC; CDR3 protein: CASSQAGATGWVYGYTF
D gene: TRBD1; clone size: NA; V gene: TRBV3-1/TRBV3-2; J gene: TRBJ1-2; CDR3 DNA: TGTGCCAGCAGCCCCGGGACAGGTTATGGCTACACCTTC; CDR3 protein: CASSPGTGYGYTF
D gene: NA; clone size: NA; V gene: TRBV27; J gene: TRBJ1-1; CDR3 DNA: TGTGCCAGCAGCCCGATTGCCGGGGGGACTGAAGCTTTCTTT; CDR3 protein: CASSPIAGGTEAFF
D gene: NA; clone size: few; V gene: TRBV3-1/TRBV3-2; J gene: TRBJ1-5; CDR3 DNA: TGTGCCAGCAGCCCCTTGACAGGCCCTAATCAGCCCCAGCATTTT; CDR3 protein: CASSPLTGPNQPQHF
D gene: TRBD2; clone size: NA; V gene: TRBV5-5; J gene: TRBJ2-3; CDR3 DNA: TGTGCCAGCAGCTTGGGAAATAGCGGGAGCACAGATACGCAGTATTTT; CDR3 protein: CASSLGNSGSTDTQYF
D gene: NA; clone size: NA; V gene: TRBV19; J gene: TRBJ1-2; CDR3 DNA: TGTGCCAGTAGTATCGGTCAGGGCACTAACTATGGCTACACCTTC; CDR3 protein: CASSIGQGTNYGYTF
D gene: TRBD1; clone size: NA; V gene: TRBV19; J gene: TRBJ2-2; CDR3 DNA: TGTGCCAGTAGTATCCCGCAGGGGGTAATGGGCGGGGAGCTGTTTTTT; CDR3 protein: CASSIPQGVMGGELFF
D gene: NA; clone size: once; V gene: TRBV30; J gene: TRBJ1-5; CDR3 DNA: TGTGCCTGGAGTGTACAGGGCCCCAATCAGCCCCAGCATTTT; CDR3 protein: CAWSVQGPNQPQHF
D gene: NA; clone size: few; V gene: TRBV11-3; J gene: TRBJ2-2; CDR3 DNA: TGTGCCAGCAGCTACCGGGACTTGAACACCGGGGAGCTGTTTTTT; CDR3 protein: CASSYRDLNTGELFF
D gene: TRBD1; clone size: NA; V gene: TRBV6-5; J gene: TRBJ1-2; CDR3 DNA: TGTGCCAGCAGTTCCCTCGGACAGGGTTCCTTTTTCTACACCTTC; CDR3 protein: CASSSLGQGSFFYTF
D gene: TRBD1; clone size: NA; V gene: TRBV3-1/TRBV3-2; J gene: TRBJ1-1; CDR3 DNA: TGTGCCAGCAGCCAAGCGGCAGGGGGGCCTGAAGCTTTCTTT; CDR3 protein: CASSQAAGGPEAFF
D gene: TRBD1; clone size: NA; V gene: TRBV25-1; J gene: TRBJ2-2; CDR3 DNA: TGTGCCAGCAAAAAGGGGCAGGGGGCCGGGGAGCTGTTTTTT; CDR3 protein: CASKKGQGAGELFF
D gene: NA; clone size: NA; V gene: TRBV28; J gene: TRBJ2-1; CDR3 DNA: TGTGCCAGCAGTTTATTAGGTGGGGGGAATGAGCAGTTCTTC; CDR3 protein: CASSLLGGGNEQFF
D gene: NA; clone size: NA; V gene: TRBV7-2; J gene: TRBJ1-6; CDR3 DNA: TGTGCCAGCAGCCCGGTTCTAAATTCACCCCTCCACTTT; CDR3 protein: CASSPVLNSPLHF
D gene: TRBD1; clone size: NA; V gene: TRBV29-1; J gene: TRBJ2-5; CDR3 DNA: TGCAGCGTGATGGACAGGGGTCCCGAGACCCAGTACTTC; CDR3 protein: CSVMDRGPETQYF
D gene: NA; clone size: NA; V gene: TRBV9; J gene: TRBJ2-5; CDR3 DNA: TGTGCCAGCAGCCCCACACCGATCCAAGAGACCCAGTACTTC; CDR3 protein: CASSPTPIQETQYF
D gene: NA; clone size: NA; V gene: TRBV28; J gene: TRBJ2-5; CDR3 DNA: TGTGCCAGCAGTTTAGATATGCGGGACGGGGCCCAAGAGACCCAGTACTTC; CDR3 protein: CASSLDMRDGAQETQYF
D gene: NA; clone size: few; V gene: TRBV7-9; J gene: TRBJ1-5; CDR3 DNA: TGTGCCAGCAGCCCTCAAGAATACGAGGGTAGCAATCAGCCCCAGCATTTT; CDR3 protein: CASSPQEYEGSNQPQHF